The rows below give T cell receptor beta chains drawn from one sample of a study of early T cells in non-severe SARS-CoV-2 infection. TCRdb itself ran the 5' RACE reads through MiXCR, one entry per CDR3 protein. The table includes about 30,000 distinct CDR3 sequences, approximately 5.2% detected once. The sequenced sample was whole blood. Source of these receptors: an adult who was a healthcare worker with PCR-confirmed SARS-CoV-2 infection or an uninfected control (not recorded which). The CDR3 runs from the conserved cysteine through the conserved F or W. Only some rows state a clone size, as once, few, many or a class for expanded clones.

TRBV5-1	TRBJ2-7	.	CASSLLGVYEQYF
TRBV7-7	TRBJ2-7	few	CASSIGPRDEQYF
TRBV7-2	TRBJ1-3	few	CASSSGQGSGNTIYF
TRBV5-6	TRBJ2-5	many	CASSLGQQGRQETQYF
TRBV20-1	TRBJ2-3	many	CSESGLAGADTQYF
TRBV6-6	TRBJ1-6	many	CASSYGTFRDNSPLHF
TRBV7-2	TRBJ2-5	.	CASSLDRLMETQYF
TRBV29-1	TRBJ2-5	few	CSVRQGGEETQYF
TRBV15	TRBJ2-3	.	CATSRTDTQYF
TRBV7-2	TRBJ2-2	many	CASRLRGGANTGELFF
TRBV3-1	TRBJ1-3	many	CASSQPGGGNTIYF
TRBV2	TRBJ1-5	few	CASRPDRASNQPQHF
TRBV4-3	TRBJ2-2	.	CASSQDISGNTGELFF
TRBV7-2	TRBJ2-7	many	CASSSHQLAGDVGRSSYEQYF
TRBV20-1	TRBJ2-7	many	CSARGTSGSPYEQYF
TRBV29-1	TRBJ2-7	many	CSVEDLIQGHGQYF
TRBV6-2/TRBV6-3	TRBJ2-6	many	CASSPGQEGVSGANVLTF
TRBV4-3	TRBJ1-1	many	CASSPLSGSMNTEAFF
TRBV19	TRBJ2-5	many	CASSSLGLGEPEETQYF
TRBV7-9	TRBJ1-3	many	CASSLGQSGNTIYF
TRBV28	TRBJ1-4	many	CASSPTGTQKRRKLFF
TRBV19	TRBJ1-5	many	CASRLLRGTGAEYVLRPQHF
TRBV29-1	TRBJ2-1	few	CSVEVLGQQASNEQFF
TRBV7-3	TRBJ2-3	.	CASSRIAGAADTQYF
TRBV2	TRBJ1-2	many	CASSDRTGGNYGYTF
TRBV4-3	TRBJ1-2	many	CASSQGQGFSGYTF
TRBV7-9	TRBJ2-1	few	CASSPPGRDEQFF
TRBV7-2	TRBJ1-6	many	CASSRSTGQESPLHF
TRBV27	TRBJ2-1	many	CASSPHLLAGYSYNEQFF
TRBV12-3/TRBV12-4	TRBJ2-7	many	CASSFRNSYEQYF
TRBV12-3/TRBV12-4	TRBJ1-2	.	CASSLWGLNGYTF
TRBV7-2	TRBJ2-1	many	CASSTGTFWEQFF
TRBV7-6	TRBJ2-5	many	CASSLSGTMHQETQYF
TRBV19	TRBJ1-2	many	CASISRGGHSNGYTF
TRBV5-6	TRBJ2-7	many	CASSGTSYEQYF
TRBV6-4	TRBJ2-1	.	CASSASLAGYNEQFF
TRBV5-1	TRBJ2-5	.	CASRVSGVVGETQYF
TRBV7-6	TRBJ2-1	many	CASSSGQGIDEQFF
TRBV19	TRBJ2-5	many	CASTYRDRGQETQYF
TRBV7-9	TRBJ1-1	many	CASSSMGRGTEAFF
TRBV6-5	TRBJ2-7	many	CASSYFGLGEQYF
TRBV12-3/TRBV12-4	TRBJ2-6	few	CASRDTYSGANVLTF
TRBV5-1	TRBJ2-6	many	CASSLAARVSGANVLTF
TRBV7-9	TRBJ1-1	.	CASSLEGGTEAFF
TRBV6-2/TRBV6-3	TRBJ2-3	.	CASSYSVWRGGNDTQYF
TRBV24-1	TRBJ2-3	.	CATSEPTIDTQYF
TRBV10-1	TRBJ1-5	many	CASSEQYNQPQHF
TRBV7-2	TRBJ2-1	.	CASSPPPGLAGNEQFF
TRBV11-3	TRBJ2-1	many	CASSGAENEQFF
TRBV6-5	TRBJ2-7	many	CASSSVRGTGQYF
TRBV12-3/TRBV12-4	TRBJ1-6	medium-sized	CASSRFKTTEAGKGSPLHF
TRBV12-3/TRBV12-4	TRBJ2-5	many	CASSSGGQETQYF
TRBV5-1	TRBJ2-2	many	CASTIQGDTGELFF
TRBV24-1	TRBJ1-5	many	CASQQGASNQPQHF